This TCR beta chain was sequenced for a study of identical twins. General study points: Partial confounding of zero-insertion analyses by invariant MAIT and iNKT cells was possible. Memory repertoires showed no such pattern, whereas abundant cord blood beta clonotypes carried fewer insertions.

This clonotype was seen more than once but under ten times. Antigen: not known. TCRdb re-derived calls from the 5' RACE reads in MiXCR, one entry per CDR3 protein. The table includes approximately 94,000 distinct CDR3 sequences, about 5.6% detected once. The CDR3 sequence is 15 residues long. V lost 7 bases to trimming and J lost 3 bases; unmatched junction nucleotides: 10. Germline-derived CDR1 and CDR2 are GTSNPN and SVGIG (reference sequence). Material: memory T cells sorted from blood. This chain joins TRBV30 and TRBJ2-7, with TRBD2 matching 12 bases. This clonotype was obtained from a woman aged 45-65 years in good health. DNA of the CDR3: TGTGCCTACTCCCCTCGACTAGCGGGAGTCTACGAGCAGTACTTC. As protein: CAYSPRLAGVYEQYF.